Listed here is a single TCR beta chain. This specimen belongs to a study of cytotoxic CD8 clonotypes in ibrutinib-treated CLL. After removal of 4 bases from V and 7 bases from J, the junction contained 14 bases not matched to a gene. This CDR3 has 15 residues. Germline V gene lookup returns CDR1 GTSNPN and CDR2 SVGIG (reference sequence). The repertoire was sequenced with immunoSEQ multiplex PCR; TCRdb's copy has only in-frame clones and lacks some. This sample has about 140,000 clones, with 75% to 85% found just once. The source material was PBMCs, sampled after 36 months of ibrutinib treatment. This rearrangement joins TRBV30 to TRBJ2-5; TRBD2 aligns across 8 bases. The sequence derives from a human donor with chronic lymphocytic leukemia. CDR3 sequence reads: CAWIPAGGPVGTQYF. The CDR3 coding sequence is TGTGCCTGGATACCGGCGGGAGGACCGGTTGGGACCCAGTACTTC.